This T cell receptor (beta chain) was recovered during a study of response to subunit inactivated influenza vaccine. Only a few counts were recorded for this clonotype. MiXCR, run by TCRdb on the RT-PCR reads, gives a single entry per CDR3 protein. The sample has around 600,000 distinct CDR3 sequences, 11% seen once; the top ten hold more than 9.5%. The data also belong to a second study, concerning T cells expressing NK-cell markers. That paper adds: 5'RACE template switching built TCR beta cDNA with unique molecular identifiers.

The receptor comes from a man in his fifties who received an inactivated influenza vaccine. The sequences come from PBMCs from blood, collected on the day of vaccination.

CDR3 amino acids: CASSLAGSHYNEQFF. Written as DNA, the CDR3 is TGTGCCAGCAGCTTGGCGGGGAGCCACTACAATGAGCAGTTCTTC. The J gene is TRBJ2-1, the V gene TRBV5-5; a possible D gene is TRBD2 (5 bases). Trimming cost V 0 bases and J 3 bases, with 10 bases left between them. Looked up from germline, CDR1 is SGHKS and CDR2 is YYEKEE (reference sequence). The CDR3 extends over 15 amino acids.